This TCR beta chain was obtained from a study of breast tumors, draining lymph nodes, adjacent tissues. In TCRdb, the multiplex PCR reads were re-called with MiXCR into one record per CDR3 protein. Seen here are about 220,000 distinct CDR3 sequences, under 40% observed once, and the top ten hold 3% to 4%. In its sample, this clonotype was seen many times. Axillary draining lymph nodes of breast cancer patients supplied the node samples. The CDR3 is 15 amino acids. V was trimmed by 7 bases and J by 0 bases, leaving 13 bases between them. Germline assignment: CDR1 LNHDA and CDR2 SQIVND (reference sequence).

This rearrangement joins TRBV19 to TRBJ1-3; D gene uncertain. Source material: axillary lymph node tissue. The TCR sequence derives from a female donor with breast cancer. Some clones in this sample may be carry-over from other donors' samples. The CDR3: CASNQPSRSGNTIYF. The CDR3 bases are TGTGCCAGTAACCAACCAAGCCGCTCTGGAAACACCATATATTTT.